The sequence of this T cell receptor beta chain was determined in a study of cytomegalovirus exposure and HLA in healthy donors. The study ran its PCR with 60 Vbeta and 13 Jbeta primers. The data were produced by immunoSEQ multiplex PCR, yet TCRdb's version contains in-frame clones alone and is incomplete. The table has around 150,000 clones, 75% to 90% seen once. Notes on the study in general: HLA restriction was apparent for most CMV-associated TCR beta chains in a later analysis. Reportedly, HLA-A and HLA-B alleles of most subjects were accurately predicted from TCR beta. For TCR beta chains, V- and J-gene trimming was later linked to a missense DCLRE1C variant.

This CDR3 is 15 amino acids long. Germline CDR1 and CDR2: MNHNS and SASEGT. V was clipped by 3 bases and J by 7 bases; unmatched bases: 10. The sample holds one count of this clone. No antigen is known for it. This chain links TRBV6-1 with TRBJ1-2; TRBD1 agrees at 8 bases. The receptor comes from a human donor in good health. The material sequenced was PBMCs. Written as DNA, the CDR3 is TGTGCCAGCAGTGAGGATTGGACAGGGAGGGCTGGCTACACCTTC. The encoded protein is CASSEDWTGRAGYTF.